The 12 T cell receptor beta chains below were found in one sample sequenced in a study of blood T cell repertoires in COVID-19. Assay: immunoSEQ multiplex PCR; the TCRdb copy retains only in-frame clones and omits some. The sample includes around 380,000 clones, more than 75% of them seen just once. The sequenced sample was peripheral blood. Receptors originate from a human donor with acute or convalescent COVID-19. The donor label of this sample is uncertain.

The chain combines TRBV6-5 with TRBJ2-3, with 8 bases fitting TRBD2. Looked up from germline, CDR1 is MNHEY and CDR2 is SVGAGI. The CDR3 sequence is 15 residues long. The ends lost 7 bases at V and 3 bases at J; junction bases unmatched: 9. In DNA form, the CDR3 reads TGTGCCAGCATCCCGGGAGGGTTGGAAACAGATACGCAGTATTTT. It is translated as CASIPGGLETDTQYF.

In its sample, this clone was seen many times. This chain joins TRBV7-9 and TRBJ1-3, with TRBD1 matching 7 bases. V gave up 8 bases and J gave up 3 bases; unmatched junction bases: 7. The CDR3 is made up of 14 amino acids. Germline V gene lookup returns CDR1 SEHNR and CDR2 FQNEAQ (reference sequence). CDR3 amino acids: CASATNRGGNTIYF. The CDR3 nucleotides read TGTGCCAGCGCCACGAACAGGGGTGGAAACACCATATATTTT.

V is TRBV5-6 and J is TRBJ2-5; 9 bases are a match to TRBD1. The germline V gene encodes CDR1 SGHDT and CDR2 YYEEEE. J was trimmed by 5 bases and V by 5 bases; bases with no gene match: 10. The CDR3 is made up of 15 amino acids. CDR3 nucleotides: TGTGCCAGCAGTTCGGACAGGGGTCGGAGGGAGACCCAGTACTTC. It codes for CASSSDRGRRETQYF.

This clone was found a few times. The chain has TRBV14 and TRBJ1-1; D not resolved. CDR1 and CDR2 from the germline V gene are SGHDN and FVKESK. V lost 2 bases and J lost 0, with 10 bases in between. The length of the CDR3 is 15 residues. The CDR3 DNA reads TGTGCCAGCAGCCAACGGAGGGTGTTGAACACTGAAGCTTTCTTT. Residues: CASSQRRVLNTEAFF.

The chain is built from TRBV5-1 and TRBJ1-1, with D perhaps TRBD1 (5 bases). The CDR3 is 23 residues long. Trimming took 4 bases from V and 5 from J, leaving 42 bases between them. Per germline, CDR1 SGHRS and CDR2 YFSETQ. The CDR3 DNA reads as TGCGCCAGCAGCCCGGTGGGGAGGATACGGACACTCCCTGAGCCCCGAACGGGAACTGAAGCTTTCTTT. It codes for CASSPVGRIRTLPEPRTGTEAFF. The full variable domain, in which reference TRBV5-1 and TRBJ1-1 provide the parts outside the CDR3, is KAGVTQTPRYLIKTRGQQVTLSCSPISGHRSVSWYQQTPGQGLQFLFEYFSETQRNKGNFPGRFSGRQFSNSRSEMNVSTLELGDSALYLCASSPVGRIRTLPEPRTGTEAFFGQGTRLTVV.

This clone was seen more than once but under ten times. This chain links TRBV4-1 with TRBJ2-1; D remains ambiguous. Trimming cost V 1 base and J 2 bases, with 9 bases left between them. The length of the CDR3 is 15 residues. From germline, CDR1 is MGHRA and CDR2 YSYEKL. CDR3 DNA: TGCGCCAGCAGCCAAGCTATCGATACCTACAATGAGCAGTTCTTC. This codes for CASSQAIDTYNEQFF.

The chain employs TRBV27 and TRBJ1-2, with TRBD1 matching 8 bases. The V segment lost 6 bases and the J segment 3 bases; nucleotides outside the gene matches: 12. Germline V lookup: CDR1 MNHEY, CDR2 SMNVEV (reference sequence). This CDR3 region has 16 residues. CDR3 nucleotide sequence: TGTGCCAGCAGGGCCCCTCGGACAGGGAAGGACTATGGCTACACCTTC. Translated: CASRAPRTGKDYGYTF.

This clone was detected only a few times. The chain links TRBV6-5 to TRBJ2-7; 7 positions match TRBD1. The CDR3 runs 13 residues. V gave up 5 bases and J gave up 4 bases; unmatched junction bases: 5. Germline V gives CDR1 MNHEY, CDR2 SVGAGI. CDR3 coding DNA: TGTGCCAGCAGTCCGGGACAGCTGTACGAGCAGTACTTC. It specifies CASSPGQLYEQYF.

This chain uses TRBV4-1 with TRBJ1-6, with D perhaps matching TRBD1 (5 bases). V dropped 5 bases and J dropped 13 bases, with 24 bases sitting between them. CDR1 and CDR2 (germline): MGHRA, YSYEKL. The CDR3 is 16 amino acids. The CDR3 coding sequence is TGCGCCAGCAGCAATGCCCCGGACATCGACGCTTGGCCCCTCCACTTT. This translates into CASSNAPDIDAWPLHF.

V gene TRBV18 combines with J gene TRBJ2-7; 9 nucleotides align to TRBD2. Germline assignment: CDR1 KGHSH and CDR2 LQKENI. The CDR3 covers 15 residues. J lost 2 bases, V lost 0 bases, and 2 bases had no gene match. CDR3 DNA: TGTGCCAGCTCACCACCCGGCGGGGGGGCCTACGAGCAGTACTTC. Translating it yields CASSPPGGGAYEQYF.

The gene calls are TRBV19 and TRBJ2-1, with TRBD2 identical over 12 bases. CDR1 and CDR2 from the germline V gene are LNHDA and SQIVND (reference sequence). J lost 5 bases, V lost 6 bases, and 8 bases had no gene match. The CDR3 loop spans 16 amino acids. DNA for the CDR3: TGTGCCAGTAGACGGACTAGCGGGATGAGGGACAATGAGCAGTTCTTC. Translation: CASRRTSGMRDNEQFF.

The chain uses TRBV29-1 and TRBJ1-2, with 10 bases matching TRBD1. CDR3 length: 15 residues. J lost 1 base, V lost 3 bases, and 5 bases had no gene match. The germline gives CDR1 SQVTM, CDR2 ANQGSEA. CDR3 in amino acids: CSVDLRDRGNYGYTF. The CDR3 DNA reads TGCAGCGTTGATCTCCGGGACAGGGGTAACTATGGCTACACCTTC.